The 14 T cell receptor beta chains below come from one sample, sequenced in a study of CD8 T cells in ankylosing spondylitis. The antigens of these receptors remain unknown. Notes on the study in general: Blood from ankylosing spondylitis patients appeared to carry a characteristic roughly eight-variant TCR beta motif.

TCRdb reprocessed the 5' RACE reads via MiXCR and lists one record per CDR3 protein. This table has under 950,000 distinct CDR3 sequences, under 20% appearing once. Sequenced input: blood, either unsorted or a sorted T cell fraction (not recorded which). All receptors come from a male donor with ankylosing spondylitis.

This chain connects TRBV27 to TRBJ2-3, with TRBD2 identical over 14 bases. The CDR3 is 17 residues long. Germline-derived CDR1 and CDR2 are MNHEY and SMNVEV (reference sequence). J lost 1 base, V lost 7 bases, and 7 bases had no gene match. CDR3 region: CASTRLAGGPRTDTQYF. CDR3 DNA: TGTGCCAGCACAAGACTAGCGGGAGGGCCCCGCACAGATACGCAGTATTTT.

The chain recombines TRBV11-2 with TRBJ2-1, with a tentative D call TRBD2 (5 bases). The V gene lost 5 bases and the J gene lost 9 bases, with 17 bases spanning the gap. The CDR3 length is 14 residues. CDR1 is SGHAT, CDR2 FQNNGV, per germline. The CDR3 loop is CASSPPLDYSEQFF. The CDR3 DNA is TGTGCCAGCAGCCCCCCCCTAGACTATAGTGAGCAGTTCTTC.

This chain uses TRBV4-1 with TRBJ2-5; D is unclear. The CDR3 spans 17 residues. The germline gives CDR1 MGHRA, CDR2 YSYEKL. V was trimmed by 0 bases and J by 1 base, leaving 15 bases between them. The CDR3 protein is CASSQDREYPIQETQYF. The CDR3 nucleotides are TGCGCCAGCAGCCAAGATCGAGAGTACCCGATCCAAGAGACCCAGTACTTC.

This rearrangement joins TRBV12-3 or TRBV12-4 to TRBJ1-5; D possibly corresponds to TRBD1 (6 bases). The germline V and J ends were trimmed by 3 bases and 0 bases, with 12 bases remaining between them. The CDR3 covers 16 residues. The chain's CDR3 is CASSFSQGYSNQPQHF. CDR3 nucleotides: TGTGCCAGCAGTTTCTCACAGGGTTATAGCAATCAGCCCCAGCATTTT.

The V and J genes are TRBV4-1 and TRBJ1-1, with D possibly TRBD1 on 5 matching bases. V lost 4 bases, J lost 7 bases, and 16 bases lay in between. Germline V gene sequence: CDR1 MGHRA, CDR2 YSYEKL. The CDR3 has 14 residues. The CDR3 loop reads CASSPGDGTVEAFF. The CDR3 DNA reads TGCGCCAGCAGCCCGGGAGATGGGACGGTTGAAGCTTTCTTT.

The J gene is TRBJ2-3, the V gene TRBV7-2; TRBD2 agrees at 8 bases. The germline CDR1 and CDR2 sequences are SGHTA and FQGNSA. Trimming cost V 3 bases and J 2 bases; bases outside gene matches: 10. This CDR3 is 17 amino acids long. This CDR3 reads CASSFPPTSGITDTQYF. CDR3 DNA: TGTGCCAGCAGCTTCCCTCCTACTAGCGGAATCACAGATACGCAGTATTTT.

This clonotype was observed a single time. J is TRBJ1-1 and V is TRBV6-1; no firm D call. Germline assignment: CDR1 MNHNS and CDR2 SASEGT. The CDR3 consists of 14 residues. Trimming left V 6 bases short and J 1 base short, with 12 bases between. CDR3 bases: TGTGCCAGCAGGACCGTGGGAAAGAACACTGAAGCTTTCTTT. Translated: CASRTVGKNTEAFF.

This clonotype was detected only a few times. The V and J genes are TRBV5-5 and TRBJ1-2; D is uncertain. V was pared by 4 bases and J by 4 bases, with 11 bases between. The CDR3 spans 13 residues. Looked up from germline, CDR1 is SGHKS and CDR2 is YYEKEE (reference sequence). The CDR3 DNA follows: TGTGCCAGCAGCCCGCAAGCCCCCTATGGCTACACCTTC. This translates into CASSPQAPYGYTF.

The chain joins TRBV20-1 to TRBJ1-3; D remains ambiguous. This CDR3 is 13 amino acids long. CDR1 and CDR2 from the germline V gene are DFQATT and SNEGSKA (reference sequence). V lost 1 base and J lost 0, with 4 bases in between. In DNA form, the CDR3 reads TGCAGTGCTAGAGTTGGCTCTGGAAACACCATATATTTT. Protein sequence: CSARVGSGNTIYF.

The chain carries TRBV10-3 and TRBJ2-1; 12 bases line up with TRBD2. There are 18 residues in the CDR3. V shed 7 bases and J 5 bases; nucleotides not matched to a gene: 15. Germline V lookup: CDR1 ENHRY, CDR2 SYGVKD. CDR3 loop: CAIIPLAGGLRLDNEQFF. In DNA, the CDR3 is TGTGCCATCATCCCGCTAGCGGGAGGGCTAAGACTAGACAATGAGCAGTTCTTC.

This clonotype has only a few counts. The V gene is TRBV7-8, the J gene TRBJ2-5, with D perhaps matching TRBD2 (6 bases). Germline lookup yields CDR1 SGHVS and CDR2 FQNEAQ. Trimming pared 5 bases from V and 7 bases from J, leaving 23 bases between. The length of the CDR3 is 16 residues. CDR3 protein: CASSPGPLGEVGTQYF. CDR3 in DNA: TGTGCCAGCAGCCCGGGACCCCTCGGGGAGGTTGGGACCCAGTACTTC.

V gene TRBV20-1 combines with J gene TRBJ2-1, with D possibly TRBD2 on 6 matching bases. From germline, CDR1 is DFQATT and CDR2 SNEGSKA (reference sequence). The CDR3 consists of 14 residues. Trimming removed 5 bases from V and 6 bases from J, with 17 bases in between. This CDR3 reads CSAVAAGRINEQFF. The CDR3 nucleotides read TGCAGTGCTGTCGCTGCGGGAAGGATCAATGAGCAGTTCTTC.

V gene TRBV4-1 combines with J gene TRBJ1-5; D is undetermined. Per the germline V gene, CDR1 is MGHRA and CDR2 is YSYEKL. V shed 3 bases and J shed 3 bases, with 6 bases lying between them. The CDR3 length is 13 residues. The CDR3 bases are TGCGCCAGCAGCCAGGGATACAATCAGCCCCAGCATTTT. Amino acids: CASSQGYNQPQHF.

In its sample, this clonotype was seen many times. The J gene is TRBJ2-1, the V gene TRBV20-1; 8 bases agree with TRBD2. Trimming removed 4 bases from V and 6 bases from J; junction bases left unmatched: 8. The CDR3 runs to 14 residues. Germline CDR1 is DFQATT and CDR2 is SNEGSKA (reference sequence). The DNA of the CDR3 is TGCAGTGCTATCGATAGCGGGACGGTCAATGAGCAGTTCTTC. Its translation: CSAIDSGTVNEQFF.